The following is a TCR beta chain sequence with its context. The protocol was immunoSEQ multiplex PCR, while the TCRdb copy is restricted to in-frame clones and leaves out a portion. The repertoire holds around 310,000 clones, with around four fifths as singletons. V lost 5 bases to trimming and J lost 3 bases, with 15 bases between them. This CDR3 comprises 15 residues. Germline V CDR1 and CDR2: SGDLS, YYNGEE. The record originates from a study of cytotoxic CD8 clonotypes in ibrutinib-treated CLL. The TCR originated in a human donor with chronic lymphocytic leukemia. The gene calls are TRBV9 and TRBJ2-1, with D tentatively TRBD2 (6 bases). Material: PBMCs, obtained before ibrutinib treatment. The CDR3 loop reads CASSKPGLFYNEQFF. CDR3 coding DNA: TGTGCCAGCAGTAAACCGGGACTCTTCTACAATGAGCAGTTCTTC.